This T cell receptor beta chain is from a study of blood T cells in healthy people across ages. Looking at the study overall: Capture by template switching was about one barcoded beta molecule per two T cells.

V lost 2 bases, J lost 0 bases, and 7 bases stayed unmatched. This CDR3 region has 17 residues. Germline V CDR1 and CDR2: DFQATT, SNEGSKA (reference sequence). The second PCR ran roughly 6 to 11 cycles with a sample-barcoded 5' primer and J-beta primers. TCRdb redid the calling of the 5' RACE reads with MiXCR, one entry per CDR3 protein. The table shows approximately 1.5 million distinct CDR3 sequences, with roughly 43% occurring only once. Regarding this clonotype: The target antigen is unknown.

Points from the study as a whole: Calculation of diversity from one million T cells yielded estimates considered to be underestimates. Across samples, TCR beta diversity tracked strongly with naive T cell percentage.

The TCR sequence derives from a woman younger than 30 in good health. The chain recombines TRBV20-1 with TRBJ2-4; 10 bases align to TRBD2. Source material: blood. CDR3 sequence (DNA): TGCAGTGCTAGACCCGTTGGACTAGCGGTAGCCAAAAACATTCAGTACTTC. Translating it yields CSARPVGLAVAKNIQYF.